A single sample gave rise to the 24 T cell receptor beta chains below, sequenced in a study of shared clonotypes between healthy human individuals (dated by TCRdb to about 2020). Library construction relied on the immunoSEQ multiplex PCR assay. As stored in TCRdb, this immuneACCESS dataset retains in-frame rearrangements with V and J assigned. A fraction of the clones does not appear; measured against another copy, unresolved V genes explain less than half of the discrepancy, and the remainder lacks a known reason. Recorded for this sample are 470,000 or so clones; 70% to 85% of them occurred a single time. Of the sample, around 11% is held by the ten largest clones. The material sequenced was PBMCs. All receptors derive from a woman between 35 and 50 years old in good health. Some clones in this sample may be carry-over from other donors' samples.

The rearrangement links TRBV10-3 to TRBJ2-2; no clear D gene. The CDR3 runs 12 residues. Trimming removed 6 bases from V and 3 bases from J, with 5 bases in between. Germline CDR1 and CDR2: ENHRY and SYGVKD. The CDR3 spells CAISYHTGELFF. The CDR3 bases are TGTGCCATCAGCTACCACACCGGGGAGCTGTTTTTT.

The gene calls are TRBV29-1 and TRBJ2-5; TRBD1 might be the D (6 bases). Trimming took off 4 bases at V and 3 bases at J, with 12 bases between the two ends. Germline V gene lookup returns CDR1 SQVTM and CDR2 ANQGSEA. CDR3 length: 13 amino acids. The DNA for the CDR3 is TGCAGCGTTGTTCCAGGGGACAAAGAGACCCAGTACTTC. Translation gives CSVVPGDKETQYF.

The genes are TRBV10-3 and TRBJ1-1; D gene uncertain. Trimming pared 7 bases from V and 2 bases from J, leaving 5 bases between. The germline V gene encodes CDR1 ENHRY and CDR2 SYGVKD. This CDR3 is built from 11 residues. In DNA, the CDR3 is TGTGCCATCAAACAAAACACTGAAGCTTTCTTT. Protein product: CAIKQNTEAFF.

This clone came up once. The chain combines TRBV29-1 with TRBJ2-5; D is uncertain. Germline lookup yields CDR1 SQVTM and CDR2 ANQGSEA. V lost 5 bases to trimming and J lost 2 bases, with 18 bases between them. The CDR3 is 15 residues long. The CDR3 region is CSVQTLNWDQETQYF. The CDR3 DNA follows: TGCAGCGTTCAAACGTTGAATTGGGATCAAGAGACCCAGTACTTC.

This chain connects TRBV15 to TRBJ2-2, with a possible D match to TRBD1 (6 bases). CDR1 and CDR2 from the germline V gene are LNHNV and YYDKDF (reference sequence). The CDR3 totals 14 residues. V was clipped by 5 bases and J by 6 bases, with 13 bases between them. This chain's CDR3 is CATSGYRESGELFF. The CDR3 DNA is TGTGCCACCAGCGGATACAGGGAATCCGGGGAGCTGTTTTTT.

Notes on this clone: Being one base from a much bigger clone, this may be a read error. The sample contains more than one DNA sequence encoding this CDR3. CDR3 DNA sequence: TGTGCCAGCACTGATTGGAGCTCCTACAATGAGCAGTTCTTC. Translated: CASTDWSSYNEQFF. This rearrangement joins TRBV6-1 to TRBJ2-1; D is unresolved. The germline V gene encodes CDR1 MNHNS and CDR2 SASEGT. Deletions cut 7 bases from V and 0 bases from J, with 10 bases between. The CDR3 has 14 amino acids.

The V and J genes are TRBV7-2 and TRBJ2-5; 10 nucleotides line up with TRBD2. Germline V gene lookup returns CDR1 SGHTA and CDR2 FQGNSA. This CDR3 comprises 17 residues. V shed 4 bases, J shed 5 bases, and the junction held 13 bases outside the gene matches. CDR3 protein: CASSSSGTSVFLETQYF. CDR3 nucleotide sequence: TGTGCCAGCAGCTCCTCCGGGACTAGCGTTTTCTTGGAGACCCAGTACTTC.

V and J are TRBV4-1 and TRBJ2-1; D might be TRBD2 (5 bases). This CDR3 has 15 amino acids. The germline V gene has CDR1 MGHRA and CDR2 YSYEKL. The V gene lost 1 base and the J gene lost 5 bases, with 12 bases spanning the gap. The CDR3 loop reads CASSQVRGSNNEQFF. The CDR3 DNA reads TGCGCCAGCAGCCAAGTCCGGGGTTCAAACAATGAGCAGTTCTTC.

The V call is TRBV7-3, the J call TRBJ2-2, with 7 bases lining up with TRBD2. Germline lookup yields CDR1 SGHTA and CDR2 FQGTGA. V lost 10 bases to trimming and J lost 3 bases; unmatched junction nucleotides: 8. This CDR3 has 14 amino acids. CDR3 region: CATSAGVDTGELFF. The CDR3 region has the DNA TGTGCCACTTCGGCGGGAGTAGACACCGGGGAGCTGTTTTTT.

V and J are TRBV7-3 and TRBJ2-1; 10 bases fit TRBD2. Germline V gives CDR1 SGHTA, CDR2 FQGTGA. Trimming at V came to 4 bases and at J to 10 bases, leaving 7 bases not matched to a gene. CDR3 length equals 14 residues. The CDR3 DNA reads as TGTGCCAGCAGCTCCCTAGCGGGAGAAAAGGAGCAGTTCTTC. Its protein product is CASSSLAGEKEQFF.

Only one count was recorded for this clone. This chain uses TRBV4-2 with TRBJ2-3; D is undetermined. The V gene lost 0 bases and the J gene lost 6 bases, with 16 bases spanning the gap. Germline-derived CDR1 and CDR2 are LGHNA and YNFKEQ. The CDR3 sequence is 16 residues long. DNA for the CDR3: TGTGCCAGCAGCCAAGATACTGGGCGCGGAAGTGATACGCAGTATTTT. Protein product: CASSQDTGRGSDTQYF.

The rearrangement joins TRBV4-2 to TRBJ2-1, with 9 bases aligning to TRBD1. The J segment lost 7 bases and the V segment lost 0 bases, leaving 7 bases of the junction unmatched. Germline CDR1 LGHNA, CDR2 YNFKEQ. The length of the CDR3 is 16 residues. CDR3 sequence reads: CASSQEDRGHWNEQFF. The CDR3 region has the DNA TGTGCCAGCAGCCAAGAGGACAGGGGACACTGGAATGAGCAGTTCTTC.

Of note for this clone: A read error is likely here: a far larger clone is one base away. Other DNA sequences in the same sample also yield this CDR3. This sequence joins TRBV25-1 and TRBJ1-1, with D possibly being TRBD1 (6 bases). This CDR3 is 15 amino acids long. CDR1 and CDR2 (germline): MGHDK, SYGVNS. Trimming took 2 bases from V and 3 from J, leaving 13 bases between them. DNA of the CDR3: TGTGCCAGCAGTGAACTGGCCAAGGGGGACACTGAAGCTTTCTTT. Its protein product is CASSELAKGDTEAFF.

The V call is TRBV2, the J call TRBJ2-3; either TRBD1 or TRBD2 may supply D (5 bases each). In germline, CDR1 is SNHLY, CDR2 FYNNEI. CDR3 length equals 12 residues. The V and J ends lost 10 bases and 10 bases respectively, with 18 bases between them. CDR3 amino acids: CANRDDARSQYF. In DNA form, the CDR3 reads TGTGCCAACCGGGACGACGCACGATCGCAGTATTTT.

The chain couples TRBV21-1 to TRBJ1-1. TRBV21-1 is annotated as a pseudogene. The CDR3 is made up of 10 amino acids. CDR3 protein: CASSPLEAFF. In DNA form, the CDR3 reads TGTGCCAGCAGCCCCCTCGAAGCTTTCTTT.

The chain links TRBV9 to TRBJ2-1; 8 bases fit TRBD2. CDR1 is SGDLS, CDR2 YYNGEE, per germline. This CDR3 comprises 15 residues. The trim removed 4 bases at V and 4 bases at J, leaving 7 bases unmatched. Here the CDR3 DNA reads TGTGCCAGCAGCCTGGGGACTAGTACTTACAATGAGCAGTTCTTC. Protein sequence: CASSLGTSTYNEQFF.

The V gene is TRBV2, the J gene TRBJ1-1, with D possibly being TRBD1 (5 bases). The CDR3 covers 14 residues. Germline V CDR1 and CDR2: SNHLY, FYNNEI. V lost 1 base to trimming and J lost 5 bases, with 11 bases between them. CDR3 sequence: CASSEGGLGTEAFF. The CDR3 nucleotides are TGTGCCAGCAGTGAAGGGGGCCTGGGGACTGAAGCTTTCTTT.

This clone came up a few times. CDR3 sequence: CASNKGWGQPQHF. The CDR3 nucleotides are TGTGCCAGCAACAAAGGGTGGGGTCAGCCCCAGCATTTT. The J gene is TRBJ1-5, the V gene TRBV2; D unclear. Trimming cost V 7 bases and J 6 bases, with 13 bases left between them. Per germline, CDR1 SNHLY and CDR2 FYNNEI. The CDR3 contains 13 residues.

The chain employs TRBV19 and TRBJ2-7; D gene ambiguous. The CDR3 has 14 amino acids. V dropped 3 bases and J dropped 13 bases, with 22 bases sitting between them. The germline V gene has CDR1 LNHDA and CDR2 SQIVND (reference sequence). CDR3 in amino acids: CASSINLWQVFQYF. The DNA of the CDR3 is TGTGCCAGTAGTATTAATCTTTGGCAGGTATTCCAATACTTC.

This chain connects TRBV21-1 to TRBJ2-7; the table calls TRBD2, which could not be checked here. TRBV21-1 is a documented pseudogene. This CDR3 contains 18 residues. The CDR3, as DNA: TGTGCCAGCAGCAACAGGGTAGGACTAGCGGGGGAGAACTACGAGCAGTACTTC. Translation: CASSNRVGLAGENYEQYF.

The V call is TRBV10-2, the J call TRBJ2-7; 8 nucleotides match TRBD1. This CDR3 region has 14 residues. With 6 bases clipped from V and 3 bases from J, the junction kept 7 bases outside the gene matches. Germline-derived CDR1 and CDR2 are WSHSY and SAAADI. The CDR3 nucleotides read TGCGCCAGCAGCACGACAGGGGTCTTCTACGAGCAGTACTTC. Translation gives CASSTTGVFYEQYF.

The chain uses TRBV29-1 and TRBJ2-7, with 7 positions matching TRBD2. V trimming: 7 bases; J trimming: 6 bases; junction bases outside the gene matches: 9. The CDR3 covers 12 residues. Germline CDR1 SQVTM, CDR2 ANQGSEA. The CDR3 region is CSAGGGGREQYF. The CDR3 DNA sequence: TGCAGCGCTGGTGGGGGGGGTCGCGAGCAGTACTTC.

The table lists this clone with a count of one. The chain combines TRBV29-1 with TRBJ2-5; TRBD2 matches 10 bases. The ends lost 4 bases at V and 5 bases at J; junction bases unmatched: 4. This CDR3 is 13 amino acids long. The germline V gene has CDR1 SQVTM and CDR2 ANQGSEA. DNA of the CDR3: TGCAGCGTTGCGGCTAGCGGGAGTGAGACCCAGTACTTC. It is translated as CSVAASGSETQYF. The whole variable domain, remainder taken from reference TRBV29-1 and TRBJ2-5, is SAVISQKPSRDICQRGTSLTIQCQVDSQVTMMFWYRQQPGQSLTLIATANQGSEATYESGFVIDKFPISRPNLTFSTLTVSNMSPEDSSIYLCSVAASGSETQYFGPGTRLLVL.

Turning to this clone: Within the sample, other DNA sequences also encode this same CDR3. The rearrangement links TRBV6-5 to TRBJ1-1; possibly TRBD1 for D (5 bases). V was cut by 0 bases and J by 5 bases, with 7 bases left in between. Germline CDR1 is MNHEY and CDR2 is SVGAGI. CDR3 length: 13 amino acids. CDR3 DNA sequence: TGTGCCAGCAGTTACTCGGGGGGAACTGAAGCTTTCTTT. Residues: CASSYSGGTEAFF.